A single sample gave rise to the 32 T cell receptor beta chains below, sequenced in a study of PD-1 blockade in classical Hodgkin lymphoma. Here immunoSEQ multiplex PCR was the method, and the copy in TCRdb shows in-frame clones only, minus some. The data show around 25,000 clones, with around 69% seen just once and about an eighth held by the top ten. Every single patient, without exception, relapsed after autologous stem cell transplantation, and brentuximab vedotin exposure varied. The sample here was peripheral blood mononuclear cells (PBMCs), taken before the second cycle of nivolumab. The receptors stem from a human donor with classical Hodgkin lymphoma.

The V and J genes are TRBV4-3 and TRBJ2-5; 9 bases agree with TRBD2. The J segment lost 1 base and the V segment lost 0 bases, leaving 9 bases of the junction unmatched. The CDR3 sequence is 18 residues long. Germline assignment: CDR1 LGHNA and CDR2 YSLEER. CDR3 bases: TGCGCCAGCAGCCAAGATCTCGTAGTAGCGGGAGTCCAAGAGACCCAGTACTTC. Amino acid sequence: CASSQDLVVAGVQETQYF.

V and J are TRBV27 and TRBJ1-1; 11 bases are shared with TRBD1. V lost 6 bases, J lost 0 bases, and 6 bases stayed unmatched. The CDR3 contains 16 residues. The V gene's germline CDR1 is MNHEY and CDR2 SMNVEV (reference sequence). Written as DNA, the CDR3 is TGTGCCAGCAGGTCCCGGGACAGGGGGTTGAACACTGAAGCTTTCTTT. Amino acids: CASRSRDRGLNTEAFF.

The V call is TRBV9, the J call TRBJ2-5; 10 bases fit TRBD1. From germline, CDR1 is SGDLS and CDR2 YYNGEE. V lost 3 bases and J lost 5; bases outside the gene matches: 13. The length of the CDR3 is 17 residues. This CDR3 is CASSAAFGTGESETQYF. In nucleotides, the CDR3 is TGTGCCAGCAGCGCTGCATTTGGGACAGGGGAGTCGGAGACCCAGTACTTC.

By share, this clone ranks as medium-sized (0.01 to 0.1%). The chain links TRBV30 to TRBJ1-3; D is unclear. The V gene's germline CDR1 is GTSNPN and CDR2 SVGIG (reference sequence). The CDR3 runs 15 residues. V lost 3 bases and J lost 0, with 12 bases in between. CDR3 in amino acids: CAWRPSGGSGNTIYF. The CDR3, as DNA: TGTGCCTGGAGACCGTCGGGCGGCTCTGGAAACACCATATATTTT. Full variable domain (missing parts from reference TRBV30 and TRBJ1-3): SQTIHQWPATLVQPVGSPLSLECTVEGTSNPNLYWYRQAAGRGLQLLFYSVGIGQISSEVPQNLSASRPQDRQFILSSKKLLLSDSGFYLCAWRPSGGSGNTIYFGEGSWLTVV.

The chain has TRBV15 and TRBJ2-5; D is ambiguous. Germline assignment: CDR1 LNHNV and CDR2 YYDKDF (reference sequence). Trimming stripped 2 bases from V and 3 bases from J, with 16 bases between. The CDR3 runs to 16 residues. For the CDR3, the DNA is TGTGCCACCAGCAGAACTTCTAACCGCCATGAAGAGACCCAGTACTTC. Translating it yields CATSRTSNRHEETQYF.

The chain joins TRBV11-2 to TRBJ2-7; 10 positions agree with TRBD2. V trimming: 6 bases; J trimming: 3 bases; junction bases outside the gene matches: 5. Germline assignment: CDR1 SGHAT and CDR2 FQNNGV. The CDR3 consists of 14 residues. The chain's CDR3 is CASRPAGGSYEQYF. CDR3 sequence (DNA): TGTGCCAGCAGACCAGCGGGAGGGAGCTACGAGCAGTACTTC.

V gene TRBV9 combines with J gene TRBJ2-1; TRBD2 aligns across 10 bases. Germline V gives CDR1 SGDLS, CDR2 YYNGEE. This CDR3 comprises 15 residues. Germline trimming cut 4 bases from V and 5 bases from J; bases unmatched to any gene: 6. The CDR3 DNA follows: TGTGCCAGCAGCTCACTAGCGGGGCAGGACAATGAGCAGTTCTTC. Residues: CASSSLAGQDNEQFF. The complete variable domain, with remaining parts taken from reference TRBV9 and TRBJ2-1, reads DSGVTQTPKHLITATGQRVTLRCSPRSGDLSVYWYQQSLDQGLQFLIQYYNGEERAKGNILERFSAQQFPDLHSELNLSSLELGDSALYFCASSSLAGQDNEQFFGPGTRLTVL.

V is TRBV10-3 and J is TRBJ1-1; D is ambiguous. V was pared by 10 bases and J by 0 bases, with 12 bases between. Germline CDR1 ENHRY, CDR2 SYGVKD. This CDR3 contains 13 residues. Here the CDR3 reads CATKAVMNTEAFF. The CDR3 bases are TGTGCCACCAAGGCAGTTATGAACACTGAAGCTTTCTTT.

This chain uses TRBV6-5 with TRBJ2-7; 9 bases are shared with TRBD1. The trim removed 0 bases at V and 6 bases at J, leaving 6 bases unmatched. Germline loops: CDR1 MNHEY, CDR2 SVGAGI. The CDR3 runs to 15 residues. This CDR3 reads CASSYSSTGGSEQYF. DNA of the CDR3: TGTGCCAGCAGTTACTCATCGACAGGGGGGAGCGAGCAGTACTTC.

The V call is TRBV9, the J call TRBJ2-5; 14 bases map to TRBD2. The CDR3 runs 17 residues. CDR1 is SGDLS and CDR2 is YYNGEE in the germline V gene. V lost 4 bases, J lost 2 bases, and 7 bases stayed unmatched. CDR3 bases: TGTGCCAGCAGCTCGAGACTAGCGGGAGGGCTACAAGAGACCCAGTACTTC. Translation: CASSSRLAGGLQETQYF.

V is TRBV10-3 and J is TRBJ2-3; maybe TRBD2 (5 bases). Trimming removed 6 bases at V and 2 bases at J, with 15 bases between. The CDR3 spans 15 residues. From germline, CDR1 is ENHRY and CDR2 SYGVKD. Written as DNA, the CDR3 is TGTGCCATCAGCCCTTACGGGGATACCACAGATACGCAGTATTTT. This encodes CAISPYGDTTDTQYF.

V usage is TRBV5-4 and J usage is TRBJ1-2; a weak D match, TRBD1 (5 bases). This CDR3 contains 14 residues. The germline V and J ends were trimmed by 0 bases and 7 bases, with 13 bases remaining between them. Looked up from germline, CDR1 is SGHNT and CDR2 is YYREEE (reference sequence). CDR3 in DNA: TGTGCCAGCAGCTTGGAGGGGCTTGCTTTTGGCTACACCTTC. Translated, it gives CASSLEGLAFGYTF.

The table lists this clone with a count of one. The chain links TRBV7-3 to TRBJ1-2; perhaps TRBD1 as D (6 bases). This CDR3 has 13 amino acids. Germline V gene lookup returns CDR1 SGHTA and CDR2 FQGTGA. V lost 5 bases and J 4 bases, leaving 11 bases between the germline ends. The CDR3: CASSPGQFYGYTF. CDR3 DNA sequence: TGTGCCAGCAGCCCTGGACAGTTCTATGGCTACACCTTC.

The gene calls are TRBV28 and TRBJ1-2; a weak D match, TRBD1 (5 bases). CDR3 length: 14 amino acids. Germline V gives CDR1 MDHEN, CDR2 SYDVKM. V was clipped by 2 bases and J by 6 bases, with 13 bases between them. In DNA, the CDR3 is TGTGCCAGCAGTTTAATTGGCAGGGATCATGGCTACACCTTC. Translating it yields CASSLIGRDHGYTF.

A single count supports this clone. The chain carries TRBV28 and TRBJ2-4; D ambiguous. Germline V gene data show CDR1 as MDHEN and CDR2 as SYDVKM. Between the trimmed V and J ends, which lost 2 bases and 0 bases, there was a span of 5 bases. This CDR3 is 14 amino acids long. CDR3 loop: CASSLPLAKNIQYF. In DNA, the CDR3 is TGTGCCAGCAGTTTACCTCTAGCCAAAAACATTCAGTACTTC.

This rearrangement joins TRBV9 to TRBJ2-7, with D unresolved. CDR1 is SGDLS, CDR2 YYNGEE, per germline. Trimming pared 0 bases from V and 11 bases from J, leaving 15 bases between. The CDR3 loop spans 13 amino acids. CDR3: CASSVEAASGKYF. CDR3 nucleotide sequence: TGTGCCAGCAGCGTAGAAGCCGCCTCCGGCAAGTACTTC.

The chain carries TRBV7-2 and TRBJ2-1; TRBD2 agrees at 13 bases. The CDR3 is 15 residues long. V dropped 5 bases and J dropped 9; count of bases not matched to a gene: 7. Looked up from germline, CDR1 is SGHTA and CDR2 is FQGNSA. The CDR3 sequence is CASSPGTSGIGEQFF. The CDR3 region has the DNA TGTGCCAGCAGCCCGGGGACTAGCGGGATCGGTGAGCAGTTCTTC.

Only a few counts were recorded for this clone. The chain recombines TRBV5-1 with TRBJ2-1, with 11 bases matching TRBD1. V was clipped by 4 bases and J by 7 bases; unmatched bases: 7. Germline lookup yields CDR1 SGHRS and CDR2 YFSETQ. The CDR3 length is 15 residues. CDR3: CASSLDGQGANEQFF. For the CDR3, the DNA is TGCGCCAGCAGCCTCGACGGACAGGGGGCGAATGAGCAGTTCTTC.

This clone was found once. This rearrangement joins TRBV6-5 to TRBJ1-5; D possibly corresponds to TRBD1 (6 bases). Germline CDR1 and CDR2: MNHEY and SVGAGI. The CDR3 runs 13 residues. V was clipped by 5 bases and J by 4 bases, with 9 bases between them. The CDR3 DNA is TGTGCCAGCAGTCGGACAGTGAATCAGCCCCAGCATTTT. Translated: CASSRTVNQPQHF.

The rearrangement links TRBV11-2 to TRBJ2-3; D is uncertain. The V gene's germline CDR1 is SGHAT and CDR2 FQNNGV. This CDR3 is 14 amino acids long. Trimming pared 0 bases from V and 5 bases from J, leaving 9 bases between. The CDR3 is CASSLEVRRDTQYF. For the CDR3, the DNA is TGTGCCAGCAGCTTAGAAGTAAGGCGAGATACGCAGTATTTT. Full variable domain (missing parts from reference TRBV11-2 and TRBJ2-3): EAGVAQSPRYKIIEKRQSVAFWCNPISGHATLYWYQQILGQGPKLLIQFQNNGVVDDSQLPKDRFSAERLKGVDSTLKIQPAKLEDSAVYLCASSLEVRRDTQYFGPGTRLTVL.

This chain joins TRBV5-6 and TRBJ1-1, with D maybe TRBD1 (5 bases). V was pared by 4 bases and J by 4 bases, with 14 bases between. The V gene's germline CDR1 is SGHDT and CDR2 YYEEEE. This CDR3 is built from 14 residues. CDR3 region: CASSPLRGGTEAFF. CDR3 coding DNA: TGTGCCAGCAGCCCGTTAAGGGGCGGCACTGAAGCTTTCTTT.

The chain recombines TRBV7-2 with TRBJ2-5; weak D call: TRBD2 (6 bases). V shed 8 bases and J shed 1 base, with 17 bases lying between them. The length of the CDR3 is 15 residues. CDR1 is SGHTA, CDR2 FQGNSA, per germline. CDR3 in amino acids: CASGGGALGQETQYF. CDR3 bases: TGTGCCAGCGGAGGAGGGGCGTTGGGCCAAGAGACCCAGTACTTC.

The chain combines TRBV14 with TRBJ1-1; 8 positions match TRBD1. V was pared by 2 bases and J by 0 bases, with 5 bases of the junction left unmatched. The CDR3 length is 16 residues. The germline V gene encodes CDR1 SGHDN and CDR2 FVKESK. CDR3 coding DNA: TGTGCCAGCAGCCAAAACAGGGGGTCCATGAACACTGAAGCTTTCTTT. This translates into CASSQNRGSMNTEAFF.

This chain uses TRBV30 with TRBJ2-5; perhaps TRBD2 as D (7 bases). V lost 5 bases to trimming and J lost 1 base, with 11 bases between them. The CDR3 runs to 13 residues. In germline, CDR1 is GTSNPN, CDR2 SVGIG (reference sequence). The CDR3 DNA reads TGTGCCTGGGTAGGGGGGGTCCAAGAGACCCAGTACTTC. It encodes CAWVGGVQETQYF. Using reference TRBV30 and TRBJ2-5 for the parts outside the CDR3, the full variable domain is SQTIHQWPATLVQPVGSPLSLECTVEGTSNPNLYWYRQAAGRGLQLLFYSVGIGQISSEVPQNLSASRPQDRQFILSSKKLLLSDSGFYLCAWVGGVQETQYFGPGTRLLVL.

This chain joins TRBV9 and TRBJ1-2; the D is unclear. The V and J ends lost 0 bases and 0 bases respectively, with 18 bases between them. This CDR3 has 18 amino acids. CDR1 is SGDLS and CDR2 is YYNGEE in the germline V gene. Here the CDR3 DNA reads TGTGCCAGCAGCGTAGTAGGTGGGGAGGAAAATCCTAACTATGGCTACACCTTC. Its translation is CASSVVGGEENPNYGYTF.

The gene calls are TRBV5-1 and TRBJ2-1, with 9 positions matching TRBD2. There are 14 residues in the CDR3. The germline CDR1 and CDR2 sequences are SGHRS and YFSETQ. V was pared by 5 bases and J by 10 bases, with 10 bases of the junction left unmatched. CDR3 DNA: TGCGCCAGCAGTAGGAGCGGGGGGAGGTGGGAGCAGTTCTTC. Translating gives CASSRSGGRWEQFF.

The rearrangement links TRBV5-1 to TRBJ2-7, with 8 bases lining up with TRBD2. Germline V gene lookup returns CDR1 SGHRS and CDR2 YFSETQ. The ends lost 3 bases at V and 0 bases at J; junction bases unmatched: 8. This CDR3 comprises 16 residues. The CDR3 reads CASSWKDGTSSYEQYF. CDR3 nucleotides: TGCGCCAGCAGCTGGAAAGATGGGACTAGCTCCTACGAGCAGTACTTC.

The genes are TRBV28 and TRBJ2-4; D remains ambiguous. The CDR3 is made up of 14 amino acids. V was pared by 8 bases and J by 0 bases, with 11 bases between. From germline, CDR1 is MDHEN and CDR2 SYDVKM. Here the CDR3 DNA reads TGTGCCAGCCGGAAAAGACTAGCCAAAAACATTCAGTACTTC. This encodes CASRKRLAKNIQYF. Full variable domain (missing parts from reference TRBV28 and TRBJ2-4): DVKVTQSSRYLVKRTGEKVFLECVQDMDHENMFWYRQDPGLGLRLIYFSYDVKMKEKGDIPEGYSVSREKKERFSLILESASTNQTSMYLCASRKRLAKNIQYFGAGTRLSVL.

Details on this clone: One base away lies a much larger clone, so this may be a sequencing read error. The gene calls are TRBV9 and TRBJ2-1; D might be TRBD2 (7 bases). V lost 5 bases and J 6 bases, leaving 18 bases between the germline ends. The CDR3 loop spans 15 amino acids. Germline V gene data show CDR1 as SGDLS and CDR2 as YYNGEE. The CDR3 loop reads CASSRWGGHANEQFF. The CDR3 coding sequence is TGTGCCAGCAGTAGGTGGGGGGGGCACGCCAATGAGCAGTTCTTC.

The gene calls are TRBV5-6 and TRBJ1-2; no firm D call. Germline loops: CDR1 SGHDT, CDR2 YYEEEE. V was pared by 0 bases and J by 7 bases, with 10 bases between. The CDR3 consists of 13 residues. The CDR3 sequence: CASSLAGRGGYTF. In DNA, the CDR3 is TGTGCCAGCAGCTTGGCTGGGAGAGGTGGCTACACCTTC.

The chain joins TRBV5-1 to TRBJ1-3, with 9 bases that match TRBD1. Germline trimming cut 3 bases from V and 0 bases from J; bases unmatched to any gene: 7. Germline CDR1 and CDR2: SGHRS and YFSETQ. CDR3 length equals 17 residues. CDR3 in amino acids: CASSSSGQGLSGNTIYF. The CDR3 DNA follows: TGCGCCAGCAGCTCTTCGGGACAGGGACTCTCTGGAAACACCATATATTTT.

This clone was counted a few times. The chain carries TRBV18 and TRBJ2-3; 9 nucleotides align to TRBD1. CDR3 size: 17 residues. The V gene's germline CDR1 is KGHSH and CDR2 LQKENI. V shed 3 bases, J shed 5 bases, and the junction held 12 bases outside the gene matches. CDR3 DNA sequence: TGTGCCAGCTCACCGCGCCCGGGACAGGGAATCGTAGATACGCAGTATTTT. The encoded protein is CASSPRPGQGIVDTQYF.